This TCR beta chain comes out of a study of response to subunit inactivated influenza vaccine. Study-wide results and limits: Few additional T cells are recruited per seasonal influenza vaccination, authors suggested.

The CDR3 totals 14 residues. Per the germline V gene, CDR1 is KGHDR and CDR2 is SFDVKD. V lost 4 bases and J 7 bases, leaving 13 bases between the germline ends. This clonotype occurred a few times. Antigen unknown. TCRdb analysed the RT-PCR reads with MiXCR anew, one entry per CDR3 protein. The sample carries 500,000 or so distinct CDR3 sequences, more than 15% recorded once. This specimen consisted of CD4+ T cells sorted from PBMCs, obtained 23 to 25 months after vaccination. The sequence came from a man in his fifties or sixties who received an inactivated influenza vaccine. The V call is TRBV24-1, the J call TRBJ1-5; no firm D call. The CDR3 coding sequence is TGTGCCACCAGTGACCCTGGTCGTAGCCAGCCCCAGCATTTT. This gives the protein CATSDPGRSQPQHF.